Sequencing of this TCR beta chain was carried out in a study of cytomegalovirus exposure and HLA in healthy donors. Study context: The use of the same platform for the roughly 120 validation repertoires and the roughly 730 first-cohort repertoires was reported by a later analysis. Whole-study findings and limits: Some TCR beta chains (roughly 160 of them) were listed as cytomegalovirus-associated. It was reported that the classifier diagnosed cytomegalovirus status with high specificity and sensitivity in both the original and validation cohorts.

Germline CDR1 SQVTM, CDR2 ANQGSEA. The CDR3 covers 12 residues. The V end was cut by 3 bases, the J end by 1 base, with 6 bases between. This clone has just a few counts. Its antigen is unknown. Data came from immunoSEQ multiplex PCR; TCRdb stores just in-frame clones and leaves some out. The sample consists of some 330,000 clones, 80% to 90% of them appearing once. The specimen was PBMCs. This receptor was identified in a woman in her late teens or twenties in good health and CMV-seronegative. The J gene is TRBJ1-2, the V gene TRBV29-1; D is undetermined. As DNA, the CDR3 is TGCAGCGTTGAGGAGGATAACTATGGCTACACCTTC. Amino acids: CSVEEDNYGYTF.